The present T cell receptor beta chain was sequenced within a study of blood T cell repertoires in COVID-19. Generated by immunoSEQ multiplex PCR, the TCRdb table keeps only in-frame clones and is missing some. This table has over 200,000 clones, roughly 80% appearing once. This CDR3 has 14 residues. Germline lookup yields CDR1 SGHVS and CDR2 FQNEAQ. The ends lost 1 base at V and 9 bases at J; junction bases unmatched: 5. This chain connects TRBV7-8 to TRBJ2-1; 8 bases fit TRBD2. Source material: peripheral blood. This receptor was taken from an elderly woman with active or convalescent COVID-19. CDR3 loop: CASSLVGGAGEQFF. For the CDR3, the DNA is TGTGCCAGCAGCTTAGTCGGGGGGGCCGGTGAGCAGTTCTTC.